One sample yielded the 11 T cell receptor beta chains listed below, sequenced in a study of CD8 T cells in ankylosing spondylitis. Findings and limits, study-wide: What appeared characteristic of ankylosing spondylitis blood was a TCR beta motif of several highly homologous variants.

No antigen has been identified for these receptors. A single record per CDR3 protein comes from TCRdb applying MiXCR to the 5' RACE reads. The table has approximately 520,000 distinct CDR3 sequences, approximately 5.3% seen once. Material: blood, either unsorted or a sorted T cell fraction (not recorded which). The receptors were sampled from a male donor with ankylosing spondylitis.

This clonotype has just a few counts. This sequence joins TRBV7-9 and TRBJ2-5; 10 nucleotides agree with TRBD2. Looked up from germline, CDR1 is SEHNR and CDR2 is FQNEAQ (reference sequence). The CDR3 loop spans 17 amino acids. V was clipped by 8 bases and J by 5 bases; unmatched bases: 17. In DNA form, the CDR3 reads TGTGCCAGCGGGCCCAACTTACTAGCGGGGCCGGGGGAGACCCAGTACTTC. The encoded protein is CASGPNLLAGPGETQYF.

This clonotype was observed at least ten times. This chain connects TRBV29-1 to TRBJ2-3; a weak D match, TRBD2 (6 bases). V was trimmed by 4 bases and J by 0 bases, leaving 11 bases between them. Germline values: CDR1 SQVTM, CDR2 ANQGSEA. CDR3 length: 14 amino acids. The CDR3 loop reads CSVGGRPSTDTQYF. In DNA, the CDR3 is TGCAGCGTTGGAGGGAGGCCGAGCACAGATACGCAGTATTTT.

There are many counts of this clonotype. J is TRBJ2-7 and V is TRBV6-2 or TRBV6-3; D is possibly TRBD2 (5 bases). Trimming left V 10 bases short and J 2 bases short, with 15 bases between. The CDR3 is 13 residues long. Germline V gives CDR1 MNHEY, CDR2 SVGEGT. Here the CDR3 reads CATAWTEAYEQYF. The DNA for the CDR3 is TGTGCCACAGCTTGGACGGAGGCCTACGAGCAGTACTTC.

This clonotype showed up many times. V and J are TRBV12-3 or TRBV12-4 and TRBJ1-2; perhaps TRBD1 as D (6 bases). Trimming pared 4 bases from V and 5 bases from J, leaving 14 bases between. CDR3 length equals 14 residues. The CDR3 region has the DNA TGTGCCAGCAGTTCTCAGGGGACTCCTTATGGCTACACCTTC. Amino acids: CASSSQGTPYGYTF.

This clonotype has just a few counts. V usage is TRBV24-1 and J usage is TRBJ2-5; D unclear. V lost 4 bases and J lost 2, with 13 bases in between. Germline CDR1 is KGHDR and CDR2 is SFDVKD. The CDR3 has 15 amino acids. In DNA, the CDR3 is TGTGCCACCAGTGACCCCAGACTGCAACAAGAGACCCAGTACTTC. This codes for CATSDPRLQQETQYF.

This clonotype came up a few times. This chain links TRBV9 with TRBJ1-2; unclear D gene. CDR3 size: 14 residues. CDR1 SGDLS and CDR2 YYNGEE come from the germline V gene. Trimming cost V 4 bases and J 6 bases, with 16 bases left between them. CDR3 DNA sequence: TGTGCCAGCAGCCGTACCCCGGGGATTAATGGCTACACCTTC. This codes for CASSRTPGINGYTF.

The J gene is TRBJ2-7, the V gene TRBV2; D is perhaps TRBD1 or TRBD2 (5 bases each). There are 13 residues in the CDR3. The ends were cut back, 4 bases at V and 2 bases at J, with 9 bases in the middle. The germline V gene encodes CDR1 SNHLY and CDR2 FYNNEI. CDR3 DNA: TGTGCCAGCAGTGCCGGGGCAGCCTACGAGCAGTACTTC. Its protein product is CASSAGAAYEQYF. Filled out from reference TRBV2 and TRBJ2-7, the complete variable domain reads EPEVTQTPSHQVTQMGQEVILRCVPISNHLYFYWYRQILGQKVEFLVSFYNNEISEKSEIFDDQFSVERPDGSNFTLKIRSTKLEDSAMYFCASSAGAAYEQYFGPGTRLTVT.

A few counts support this clonotype. The genes are TRBV28 and TRBJ2-2; unclear D gene. CDR1 and CDR2 (germline): MDHEN, SYDVKM. The CDR3 has 15 residues. V gave up 11 bases and J gave up 0 bases, with 16 bases separating them. The CDR3 spells CAALEDGANTGELFF. For the CDR3, the DNA is TGTGCCGCCCTCGAAGACGGCGCGAACACCGGGGAGCTGTTTTTT. The full variable domain, rest sourced from reference TRBV28 and TRBJ2-2, is DVKVTQSSRYLVKRTGEKVFLECVQDMDHENMFWYRQDPGLGLRLIYFSYDVKMKEKGDIPEGYSVSREKKERFSLILESASTNQTSMYLCAALEDGANTGELFFGEGSRLTVL.

There are many counts of this clonotype. The rearrangement links TRBV12-3 or TRBV12-4 to TRBJ1-2; tentatively, D is TRBD1 (6 bases). The CDR3 extends over 14 amino acids. The germline V and J ends were trimmed by 1 base and 6 bases, with 12 bases remaining between them. The CDR3 region is CASSLGLGADGYTF. DNA of the CDR3: TGTGCCAGCAGTTTAGGGCTGGGGGCCGATGGCTACACCTTC.

This clonotype appeared many times. The gene calls are TRBV6-1 and TRBJ2-7; the D gene could be TRBD1 or TRBD2 (5 bases each). V was pared by 6 bases and J by 3 bases, with 21 bases between. This CDR3 comprises 16 residues. Germline-derived CDR1 and CDR2 are MNHNS and SASEGT. The CDR3 DNA reads TGTGCCAGCAGCTCATATTGGGACGTAGCCTACTACGAGCAGTACTTC. Translating it yields CASSSYWDVAYYEQYF.

At least ten counts were recorded for this clonotype. For the CDR3, the DNA is TGTGCCAGCAGCATAGGACTAGCGGGGGGCCCTAGCCAAGAGACCCAGTACTTC. Translation gives CASSIGLAGGPSQETQYF. This rearrangement joins TRBV5-6 to TRBJ2-5, with TRBD2 matching 14 bases. V was pared by 4 bases and J by 1 base, with 9 bases of the junction left unmatched. The CDR3 length is 18 residues. The germline CDR1 and CDR2 sequences are SGHDT and YYEEEE.